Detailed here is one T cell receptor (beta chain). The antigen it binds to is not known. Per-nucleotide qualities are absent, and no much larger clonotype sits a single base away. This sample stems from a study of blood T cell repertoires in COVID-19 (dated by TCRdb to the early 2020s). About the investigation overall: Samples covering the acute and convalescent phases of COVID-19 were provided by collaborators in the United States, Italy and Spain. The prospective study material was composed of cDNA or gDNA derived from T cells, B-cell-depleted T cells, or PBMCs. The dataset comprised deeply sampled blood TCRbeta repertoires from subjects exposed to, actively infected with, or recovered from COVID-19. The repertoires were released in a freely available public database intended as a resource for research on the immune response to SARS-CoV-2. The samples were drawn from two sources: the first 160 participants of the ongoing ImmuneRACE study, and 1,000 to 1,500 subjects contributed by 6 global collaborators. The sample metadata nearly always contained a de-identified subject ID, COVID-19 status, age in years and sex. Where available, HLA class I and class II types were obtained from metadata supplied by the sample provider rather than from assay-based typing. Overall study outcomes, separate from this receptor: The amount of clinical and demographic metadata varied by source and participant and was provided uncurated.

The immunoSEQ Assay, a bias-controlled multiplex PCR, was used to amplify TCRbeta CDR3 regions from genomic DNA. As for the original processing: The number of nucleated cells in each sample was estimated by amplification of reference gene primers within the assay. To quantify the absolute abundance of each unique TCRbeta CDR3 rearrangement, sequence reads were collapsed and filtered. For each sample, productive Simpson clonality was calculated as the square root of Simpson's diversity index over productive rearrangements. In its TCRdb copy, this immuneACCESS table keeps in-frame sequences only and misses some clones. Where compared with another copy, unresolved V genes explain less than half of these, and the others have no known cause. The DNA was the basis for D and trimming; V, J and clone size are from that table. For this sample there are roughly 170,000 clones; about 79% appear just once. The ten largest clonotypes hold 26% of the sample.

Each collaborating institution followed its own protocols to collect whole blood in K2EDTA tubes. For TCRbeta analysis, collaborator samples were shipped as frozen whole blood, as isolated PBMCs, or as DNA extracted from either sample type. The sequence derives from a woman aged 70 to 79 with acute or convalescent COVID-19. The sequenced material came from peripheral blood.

The DNA sequence is given as TGTGCCAGCAGCCAAGACGAGGGGGCGGGCTCCTACAATGAGCAGTTCTTC. This codes for CASSQDEGAGSYNEQFF. The sequence joins TRBV14 to TRBJ2-1; 7 bases in the middle match TRBD1. Spanning cysteine to phenylalanine, the CDR3 consists of 17 amino acids. CDR3 DNA only is kept here, 51 bases in frame from base 1. V loses 0 bases at its end and J loses 0 bases; junction bases beyond the gene matches: 5. CDR1 and CDR2, looked up from the germline V gene, are SGHDN and FVKESK.